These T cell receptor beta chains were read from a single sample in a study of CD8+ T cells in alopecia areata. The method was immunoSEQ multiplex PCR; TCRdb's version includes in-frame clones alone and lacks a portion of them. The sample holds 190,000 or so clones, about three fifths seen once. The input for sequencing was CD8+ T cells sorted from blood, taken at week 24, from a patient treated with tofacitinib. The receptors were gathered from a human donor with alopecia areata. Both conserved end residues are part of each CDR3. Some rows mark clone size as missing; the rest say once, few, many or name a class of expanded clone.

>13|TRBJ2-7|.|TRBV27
CASSEQGSYEQYF
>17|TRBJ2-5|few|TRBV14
CASSQDFGQGFGETQYF
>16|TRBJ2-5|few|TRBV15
CATSRDTELYQETQYF
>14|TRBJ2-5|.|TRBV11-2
CASSPYRYQETQYF
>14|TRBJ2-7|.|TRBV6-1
CATLVGASSYEQYF
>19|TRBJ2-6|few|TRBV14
CASSQDLIQATSGANVLTF
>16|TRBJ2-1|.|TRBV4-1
CASSHPPEGAYNEQFF
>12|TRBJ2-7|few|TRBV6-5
CASSYNAYEQYF
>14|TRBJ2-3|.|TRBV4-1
CASSQDNGGDTQYF
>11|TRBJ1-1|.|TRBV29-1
CSAFLGAEAFF
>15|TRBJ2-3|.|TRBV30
CAWSPGTGETDTQYF
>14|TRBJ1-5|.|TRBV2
CASQRGQGNQPQHF
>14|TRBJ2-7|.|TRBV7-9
CASTLRDSLYEQYF
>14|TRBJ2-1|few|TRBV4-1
CASSQRDRGNEQFF
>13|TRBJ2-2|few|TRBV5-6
CASSLQGTGELFF
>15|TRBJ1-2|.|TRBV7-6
CASSLDIGGADGYTF